The 2 T cell receptor delta chains presented below share a single source sample, sequenced in a study of DNA immune sequencing with unique molecular identifiers. Genomic DNA underwent 32-plex PCR targeting all 8 TRDV and 4 TRDJ genes. A 12-nucleotide UMI was added during around 3 barcoding PCR cycles before adapter PCR. TCRdb reran clone calling via CATT on the multiplex PCR reads. The sample consists of 2,500 to 3,000 delta-chain clones, 8.4% of them appearing once. Sequencing was carried out using gamma-delta T cells enriched from blood buffy coat, or unenriched PBMCs (not recorded which). All receptors come from a human donor in good health.

For this clone: TCRdb attributes to this sequence the protein of a much larger clone, which differs from the DNA translation at residue 14; a read error is likely, and the protein displayed is translated from the DNA. J is TRDJ1 and V is TRDV2, with 8 nucleotides matching TRDD3. The ends lost 0 bases at V and 1 base at J; junction bases unmatched: 18. The CDR3 is 20 amino acids. Germline V gene sequence: CDR1 GEAIGNYY, CDR2 EKD. The CDR3 DNA reads TGTGCCTGTGACACCCTGAGGGTTTCTGGGGGACACGAGTGCACCGATAAACTCATCTTT. This codes for CACDTLRVSGGHECTDKLIF.

About this clone: The protein held in TCRdb is that of a much larger clone and does not match this DNA's translation at residue 13, likely because of a read error; the protein shown is translated from the DNA. The chain has TRDV2 and TRDJ2; TRDD3 agrees at 9 bases. Germline CDR1 is GEAIGNYY and CDR2 is EKD. CDR3 length: 17 amino acids. The CDR3 coding sequence is TGTGCCTGTGACACGGTGGGGGATATCTCAGCGACATCACAACTCTTCTTT. Translation gives CACDTVGDISATSQLFF.